These T cell receptor beta chains were read from a single sample in a study of blood T cell repertoires in COVID-19. Only in-frame clones appear in the TCRdb table, and some are missing; sequencing was by immunoSEQ multiplex PCR. The table records about 190,000 clones, roughly nine tenths of them present only once. The sequenced material came from peripheral blood. These receptors were collected from a man between 40 and 49 years old with acute or convalescent COVID-19. Both conserved end residues are part of each CDR3. Each record gives: CDR3 protein, V gene, J gene.

CASSYPRSGKGHYGYTF,TRBV6-9,TRBJ1-2
CASSRDSLNWVF,TRBV12-3/TRBV12-4,TRBJ1-2
CASSSDNRAGAYEQYF,TRBV7-9,TRBJ2-7
CASSLLSGTGEETQYF,TRBV11-3,TRBJ2-5
CAWSDADRGNTF,TRBV30,TRBJ1-2
CASTSGGAGNTEAFF,TRBV9,TRBJ1-1
CASSQDPGVGYGYTF,TRBV3-1/TRBV3-2,TRBJ1-2
CASSSGELYNTEAFF,TRBV6-2/TRBV6-3,TRBJ1-1
CASSLDGGRLPNEQFF,TRBV5-4,TRBJ2-1
CASSSGQGRKSNEKLFF,TRBV7-2,TRBJ1-4
CASSRGLLVDEQFF,TRBV4-2,TRBJ2-1
CASEGRGANEQFF,TRBV2,TRBJ2-1
CASGPGDSSASDTQYF,TRBV12-5,TRBJ2-3
CAIRSGRLASLGTDTQYF,TRBV10-3,TRBJ2-3
CASSVGTSGAYAQYF,TRBV9,TRBJ2-7
CASSRLAGGQETQYF,TRBV5-1,TRBJ2-5
CATSPSPGTSGGTNRGQYF,TRBV24-1,TRBJ2-3
CASSYPQGSGELFF,TRBV6-2/TRBV6-3,TRBJ2-2
CASSEWTGDPYEQYF,TRBV6-1,TRBJ2-7
CASSVLTGEETQYF,TRBV5-1,TRBJ2-5
CASSSPGQRGQAYNSPLHF,TRBV7-9,TRBJ1-6
CSARGGTEAFF,TRBV20-1,TRBJ1-1
CASSGDSYYEQYF,TRBV12-3/TRBV12-4,TRBJ2-7
CAWSGASGTEQFF,TRBV30,TRBJ2-1
CASSYTGGGYGYTF,TRBV6-5,TRBJ1-2
CASSSPLPRQGWFF,TRBV28,TRBJ1-4
CASSQDGTSQETQYF,TRBV7-3,TRBJ2-5
CATSRVQGSMDQPQHF,TRBV15,TRBJ1-5
CASSSLVVAGGLGTQYF,TRBV28,TRBJ2-5
CASSDIRNSPPATNEKLFF,TRBV6-1,TRBJ1-4
CASSQDPGGGVVDGYTF,TRBV4-3,TRBJ1-2
CASSEAPSGDQETQYF,TRBV4-1,TRBJ2-5
CASSMGVPRNTEAFF,TRBV19,TRBJ1-1
CASGLVRGLQHF,TRBV12-5,TRBJ1-5
CASSSTGISYEQYF,TRBV7-9,TRBJ2-7
CASSDNPRVGFTEAFF,TRBV6-4,TRBJ1-1
CASSSPTGGVSNSPLHF,TRBV7-8,TRBJ1-6
CASSAPRQNYWNTEAFF,TRBV21-1,TRBJ1-1
CASSSRVTFNQPQHF,TRBV27,TRBJ1-5
CASGLQRGPETQYF,TRBV12-5,TRBJ2-5
CASTIAGGKTQYF,TRBV5-4,TRBJ2-5
CASGGEDTQYF,TRBV6-5,TRBJ2-3
CASSLFGTAPNYGYTF,TRBV27,TRBJ1-2
CASSLTPGANSPLHF,TRBV5-1,TRBJ1-6
CASSFREDTQYF,TRBV7-2,TRBJ2-3
CASRGDSSSEQYF,TRBV28,TRBJ2-7
CASSLARAGRPQTDTQYF,TRBV7-8,TRBJ2-3
CASRSTENYGYTF,TRBV12-3/TRBV12-4,TRBJ1-2
CATSTGERAYNQPQHF,TRBV15,TRBJ1-5